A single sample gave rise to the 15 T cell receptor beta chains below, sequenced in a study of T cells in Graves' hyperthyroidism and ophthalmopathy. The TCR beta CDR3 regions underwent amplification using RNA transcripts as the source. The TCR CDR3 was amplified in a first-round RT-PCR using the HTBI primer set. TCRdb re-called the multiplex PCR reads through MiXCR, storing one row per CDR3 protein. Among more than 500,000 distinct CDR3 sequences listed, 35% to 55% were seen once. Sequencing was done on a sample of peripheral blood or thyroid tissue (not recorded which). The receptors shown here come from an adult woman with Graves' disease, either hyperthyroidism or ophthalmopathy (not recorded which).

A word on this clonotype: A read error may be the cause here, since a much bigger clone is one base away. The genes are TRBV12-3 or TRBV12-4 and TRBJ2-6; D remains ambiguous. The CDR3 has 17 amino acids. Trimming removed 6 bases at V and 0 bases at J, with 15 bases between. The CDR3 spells CASSPGRESSGANVLTF. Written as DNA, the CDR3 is TGTGCCAGCAGCCCGGGCAGAGAGAGCTCTGGGGCCAACGTCCTGACTTTC.

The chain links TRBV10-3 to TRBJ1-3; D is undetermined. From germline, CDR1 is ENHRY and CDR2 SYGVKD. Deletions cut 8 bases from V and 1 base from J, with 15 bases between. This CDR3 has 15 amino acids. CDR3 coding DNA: TGTGCCATCGGAGCGGCAGGCAAATCTGGAAACACCATATATTTT. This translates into CAIGAAGKSGNTIYF.

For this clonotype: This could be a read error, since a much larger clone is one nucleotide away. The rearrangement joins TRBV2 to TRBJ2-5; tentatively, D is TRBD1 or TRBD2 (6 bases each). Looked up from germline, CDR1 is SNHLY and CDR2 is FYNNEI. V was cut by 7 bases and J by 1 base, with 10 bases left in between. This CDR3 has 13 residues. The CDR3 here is CASKGGSQETQYF. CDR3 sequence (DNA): TGTGCCAGCAAGGGGGGATCCCAAGAGACCCAGTACTTC.

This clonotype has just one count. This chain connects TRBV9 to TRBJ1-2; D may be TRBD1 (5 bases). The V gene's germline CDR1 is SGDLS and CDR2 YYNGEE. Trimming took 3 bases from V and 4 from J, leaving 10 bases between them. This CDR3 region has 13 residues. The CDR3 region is CASSGGTTYGYTF. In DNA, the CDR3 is TGTGCCAGCAGCGGCGGGACGACCTATGGCTACACCTTC.

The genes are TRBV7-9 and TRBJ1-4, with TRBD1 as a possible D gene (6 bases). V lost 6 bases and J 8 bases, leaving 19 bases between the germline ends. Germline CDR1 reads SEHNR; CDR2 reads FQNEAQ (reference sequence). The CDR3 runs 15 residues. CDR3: CASRLHGTLGEKLFF. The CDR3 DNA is TGTGCCAGCAGGCTGCACGGGACATTGGGAGAAAAACTGTTTTTT.

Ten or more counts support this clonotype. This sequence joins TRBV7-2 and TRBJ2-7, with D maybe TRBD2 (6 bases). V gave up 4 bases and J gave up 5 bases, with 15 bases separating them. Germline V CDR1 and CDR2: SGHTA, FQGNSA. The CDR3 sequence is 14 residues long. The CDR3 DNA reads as TGTGCCAGCAGCTATTCCGGGAGTATCGACGAGCAGTACTTC. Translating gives CASSYSGSIDEQYF.

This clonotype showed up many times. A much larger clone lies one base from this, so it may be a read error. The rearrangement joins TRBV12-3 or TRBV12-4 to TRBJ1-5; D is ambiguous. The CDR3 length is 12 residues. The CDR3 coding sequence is TGTCCCAGCAGTTTTATGGATCAGCCCCAGCATTTT. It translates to CPSSFMDQPQHF.

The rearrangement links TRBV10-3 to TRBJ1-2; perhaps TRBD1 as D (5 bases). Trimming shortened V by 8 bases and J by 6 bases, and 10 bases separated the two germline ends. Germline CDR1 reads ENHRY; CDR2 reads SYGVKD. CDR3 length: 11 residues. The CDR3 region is CAIPGDDGYTF. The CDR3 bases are TGTGCCATCCCCGGGGACGATGGCTACACCTTC.

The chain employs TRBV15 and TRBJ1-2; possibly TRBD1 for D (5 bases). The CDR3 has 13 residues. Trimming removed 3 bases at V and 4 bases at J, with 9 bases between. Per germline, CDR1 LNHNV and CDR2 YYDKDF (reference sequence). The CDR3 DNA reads TGTGCCACCAGCAGGGACACCACCTATGGCTACACCTTC. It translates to CATSRDTTYGYTF.

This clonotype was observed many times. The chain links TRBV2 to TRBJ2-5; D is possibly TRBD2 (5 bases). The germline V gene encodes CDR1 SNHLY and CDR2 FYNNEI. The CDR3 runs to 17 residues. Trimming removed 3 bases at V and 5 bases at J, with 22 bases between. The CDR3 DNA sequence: TGTGCCAGCAGTGACGGCCGGGGTCTGGATTCGGAGGAGACCCAGTACTTC. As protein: CASSDGRGLDSEETQYF. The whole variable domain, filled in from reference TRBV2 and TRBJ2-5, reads EPEVTQTPSHQVTQMGQEVILRCVPISNHLYFYWYRQILGQKVEFLVSFYNNEISEKSEIFDDQFSVERPDGSNFTLKIRSTKLEDSAMYFCASSDGRGLDSEETQYFGPGTRLLVL.

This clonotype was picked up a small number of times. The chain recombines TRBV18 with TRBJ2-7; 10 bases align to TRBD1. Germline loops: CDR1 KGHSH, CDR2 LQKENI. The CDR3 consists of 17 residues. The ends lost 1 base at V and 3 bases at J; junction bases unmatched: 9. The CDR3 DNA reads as TGTGCCAGCTCACCACAGAGGGGACAGGGGCTTGACTACGAGCAGTACTTC. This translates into CASSPQRGQGLDYEQYF. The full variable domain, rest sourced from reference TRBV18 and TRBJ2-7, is NAGVMQNPRHLVRRRGQEARLRCSPMKGHSHVYWYRQLPEEGLKFMVYLQKENIIDESGMPKERFSAEFPKEGPSILRIQQVVRGDSAAYFCASSPQRGQGLDYEQYFGPGTRLTVT.

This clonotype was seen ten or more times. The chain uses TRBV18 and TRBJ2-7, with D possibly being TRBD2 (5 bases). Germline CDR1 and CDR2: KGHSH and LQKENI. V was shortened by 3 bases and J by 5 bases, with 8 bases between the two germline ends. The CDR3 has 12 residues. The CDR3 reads CASSPDGNEQYF. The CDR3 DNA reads TGTGCCAGCTCACCGGACGGGAACGAGCAGTACTTC.

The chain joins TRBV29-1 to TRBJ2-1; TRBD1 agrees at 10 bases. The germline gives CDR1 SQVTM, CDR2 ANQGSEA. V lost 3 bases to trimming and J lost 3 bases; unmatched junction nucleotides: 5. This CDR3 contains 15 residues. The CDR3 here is CSVECRDRGYNEQFF. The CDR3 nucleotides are TGCAGCGTTGAGTGTCGGGACAGGGGCTACAATGAGCAGTTCTTC.

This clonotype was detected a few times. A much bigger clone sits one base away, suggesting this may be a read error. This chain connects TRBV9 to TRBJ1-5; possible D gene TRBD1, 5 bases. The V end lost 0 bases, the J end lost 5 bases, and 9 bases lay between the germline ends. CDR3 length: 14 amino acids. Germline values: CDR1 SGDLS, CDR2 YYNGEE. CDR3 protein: CASSVGGNDQPQHF. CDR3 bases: TGTGCCAGCAGCGTAGGGGGGAATGATCAGCCCCAGCATTTT.

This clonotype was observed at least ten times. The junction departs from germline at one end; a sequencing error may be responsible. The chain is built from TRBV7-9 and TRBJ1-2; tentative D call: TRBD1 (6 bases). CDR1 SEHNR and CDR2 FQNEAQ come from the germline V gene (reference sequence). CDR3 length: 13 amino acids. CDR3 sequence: CASSGDTRGWPAF. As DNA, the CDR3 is TGTGCCAGCAGCGGTGATACCAGGGGATGGCCCGCCTTC.